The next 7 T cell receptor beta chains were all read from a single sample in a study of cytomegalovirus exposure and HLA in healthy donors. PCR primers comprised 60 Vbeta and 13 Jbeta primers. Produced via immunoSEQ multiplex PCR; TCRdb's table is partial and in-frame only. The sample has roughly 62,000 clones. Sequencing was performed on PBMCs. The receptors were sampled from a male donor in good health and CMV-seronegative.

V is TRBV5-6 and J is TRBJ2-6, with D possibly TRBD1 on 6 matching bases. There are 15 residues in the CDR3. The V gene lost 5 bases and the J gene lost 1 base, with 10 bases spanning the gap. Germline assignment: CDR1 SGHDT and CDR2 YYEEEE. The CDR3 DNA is TGTGCCAGCAGATCAACAGGGTCTGGGGCCAACGTCCTGACTTTC. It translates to CASRSTGSGANVLTF.

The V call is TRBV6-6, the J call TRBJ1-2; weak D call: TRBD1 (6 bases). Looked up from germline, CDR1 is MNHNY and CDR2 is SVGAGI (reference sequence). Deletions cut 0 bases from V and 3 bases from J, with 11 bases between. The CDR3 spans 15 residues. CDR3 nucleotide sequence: TGTGCCAGCAGTTACTCGAAGGCAGGGGACTATGGCTACACCTTC. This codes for CASSYSKAGDYGYTF.

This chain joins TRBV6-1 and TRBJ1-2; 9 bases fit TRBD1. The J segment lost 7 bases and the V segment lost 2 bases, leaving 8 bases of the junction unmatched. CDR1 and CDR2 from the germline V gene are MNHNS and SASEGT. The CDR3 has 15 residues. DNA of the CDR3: TGTGCCAGCAGTGAACCCCACAGGGGGCAATCTGGCTACACCTTC. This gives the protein CASSEPHRGQSGYTF.

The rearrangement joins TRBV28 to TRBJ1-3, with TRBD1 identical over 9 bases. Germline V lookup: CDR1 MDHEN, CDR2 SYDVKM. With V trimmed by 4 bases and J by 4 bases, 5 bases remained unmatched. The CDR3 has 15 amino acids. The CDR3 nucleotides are TGTGCCAGCAGTTCCCTGGACAGGGGCGGAAACACCATATATTTT. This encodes CASSSLDRGGNTIYF.

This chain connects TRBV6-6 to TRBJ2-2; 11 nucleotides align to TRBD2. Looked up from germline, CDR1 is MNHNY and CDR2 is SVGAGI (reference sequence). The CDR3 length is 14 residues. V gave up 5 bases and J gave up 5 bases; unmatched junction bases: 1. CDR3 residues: CASSRTSGTGELFF. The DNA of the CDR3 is TGTGCCAGCAGTCGGACTAGCGGGACCGGGGAGCTGTTTTTT.

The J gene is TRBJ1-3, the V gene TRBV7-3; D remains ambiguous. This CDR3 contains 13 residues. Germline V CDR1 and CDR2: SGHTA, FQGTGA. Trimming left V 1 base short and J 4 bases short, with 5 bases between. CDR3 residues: CASSLSGGNTIYF. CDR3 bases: TGTGCCAGCAGCTTAAGTGGCGGAAACACCATATATTTT.

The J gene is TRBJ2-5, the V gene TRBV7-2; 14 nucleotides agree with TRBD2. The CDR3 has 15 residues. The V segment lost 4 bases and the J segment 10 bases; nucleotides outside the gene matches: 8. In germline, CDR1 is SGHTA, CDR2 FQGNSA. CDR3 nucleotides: TGTGCCAGCAGCTCGACTAGCGGGAGGGGGGGGAACCAGTACTTC. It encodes CASSSTSGRGGNQYF. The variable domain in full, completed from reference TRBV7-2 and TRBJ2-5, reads GAGVSQSPSNKVTEKGKDVELRCDPISGHTALYWYRQSLGQGLEFLIYFQGNSAPDKSGLPSDRFSAERTGGSVSTLTIQRTQQEDSAVYLCASSSTSGRGGNQYFGPGTRLLVL.